The 19 T cell receptor beta chains in this list originate from one sample, sequenced in a study of blood T cell repertoires in COVID-19 (TCRdb year 2020). The library was generated by the immunoSEQ multiplex PCR assay. TCRdb provides this immuneACCESS table in a form limited to in-frame rearrangements. Some clones are lacking; in checked studies, under half of them reflect an unresolved V gene, and why the rest are absent is not known. The sample table shows roughly 120,000 clones, and approximately 70% are seen once. Roughly 0.86% of the sample is held by the ten biggest clonotypes. Sequencing was done on a sample of peripheral blood. These receptors came from a human donor with acute or convalescent COVID-19. The donor label of this sample is uncertain.

J is TRBJ2-5 and V is TRBV27; D is perhaps TRBD1 (6 bases). Per germline, CDR1 MNHEY and CDR2 SMNVEV (reference sequence). The V end was cut by 5 bases, the J end by 1 base, with 17 bases between. The CDR3 consists of 16 residues. The CDR3 here is CASSARGRGVQETQYF. The CDR3 DNA reads as TGTGCCAGCAGTGCTCGGGGCAGGGGAGTCCAAGAGACCCAGTACTTC.

The rearrangement links TRBV7-9 to TRBJ2-1, with TRBD1 identical over 11 bases. Per the germline V gene, CDR1 is SEHNR and CDR2 is FQNEAQ (reference sequence). The CDR3 runs to 16 residues. V lost 0 bases and J lost 8; bases outside the gene matches: 6. The DNA of the CDR3 is TGTGCCAGCAGCTTAGCCGGGACAGGGGGGGGCGATGAGCAGTTCTTC. Its translation is CASSLAGTGGGDEQFF. Drawing the rest from reference TRBV7-9 and TRBJ2-1, the complete variable domain is DTGVSQNPRHKITKRGQNVTFRCDPISEHNRLYWYRQTLGQGPEFLTYFQNEAQLEKSRLLSDRFSAERPKGSFSTLEIQRTEQGDSAMYLCASSLAGTGGGDEQFFGPGTRLTVL.

The table lists this clone with a few counts. The junction and the germline gene differ at one end; a read error may be behind it. The genes are TRBV7-7 and TRBJ2-2, with a possible D match to TRBD2 (6 bases). Germline CDR1 is SSHAT and CDR2 is FNYEAQ (reference sequence). The CDR3 is made up of 13 amino acids. The CDR3 is CASSLLATGELFF. CDR3 coding DNA: TGTGCTAGCAGCTTGCTAGCGACCGGGGAGCTGTTTTTT.

The sample holds many counts of this clone. The chain couples TRBV2 to TRBJ1-6; TRBD1 aligns across 10 bases. Trimming at V came to 5 bases and at J to 12 bases, leaving 4 bases not matched to a gene. The CDR3 runs 13 residues. The germline gives CDR1 SNHLY, CDR2 FYNNEI. The CDR3 bases are TGTGCCAGCAGTCTTAGGGACAGGGGACCCCTCCACTTT. Translated: CASSLRDRGPLHF. Looking up the rest from reference TRBV2 and TRBJ1-6 gives the full variable domain: EPEVTQTPSHQVTQMGQEVILRCVPISNHLYFYWYRQILGQKVEFLVSFYNNEISEKSEIFDDQFSVERPDGSNFTLKIRSTKLEDSAMYFCASSLRDRGPLHFGNGTRLTVT.

The V call is TRBV11-2, the J call TRBJ2-3; TRBD2 matches at 15 bases. CDR3 size: 18 residues. V gave up 5 bases and J gave up 2 bases; unmatched junction bases: 8. Per germline, CDR1 SGHAT and CDR2 FQNNGV. CDR3 loop: CASSLRTSGGDPTDTQYF. DNA for the CDR3: TGTGCCAGCAGCCTTCGGACTAGCGGGGGGGATCCCACAGATACGCAGTATTTT. Combining the CDR3 with reference TRBV11-2 and TRBJ2-3 gives the whole variable domain EAGVAQSPRYKIIEKRQSVAFWCNPISGHATLYWYQQILGQGPKLLIQFQNNGVVDDSQLPKDRFSAERLKGVDSTLKIQPAKLEDSAVYLCASSLRTSGGDPTDTQYFGPGTRLTVL.

This chain joins TRBV5-1 and TRBJ1-3; D gene unclear. This CDR3 has 16 amino acids. Per germline, CDR1 SGHRS and CDR2 YFSETQ. Between the trimmed V and J ends, which lost 0 bases and 2 bases, there was a span of 12 bases. The CDR3 loop reads CASSLVPDSTGNTIYF. Written as DNA, the CDR3 is TGCGCCAGCAGCTTGGTTCCAGATTCCACTGGAAACACCATATATTTT.

V and J are TRBV5-1 and TRBJ2-5; TRBD2 might be the D (6 bases). The germline V and J ends were trimmed by 0 bases and 2 bases, with 8 bases remaining between them. Germline CDR1 reads SGHRS; CDR2 reads YFSETQ. The CDR3 has 14 residues. CDR3 sequence (DNA): TGCGCCAGCAGCTTGGTTGGGGGGCAAGAGACCCAGTACTTC. Translation: CASSLVGGQETQYF.

The CDR3 region is CASSTRSGNGYTF. The CDR3 DNA reads as TGTGCCAGCAGCACCCGGTCAGGGAATGGCTACACCTTC. The V call is TRBV28, the J call TRBJ1-2, with D maybe TRBD1 (5 bases). V gave up 6 bases and J gave up 6 bases, with 14 bases separating them. Per the germline V gene, CDR1 is MDHEN and CDR2 is SYDVKM. The CDR3 consists of 13 residues.

The V gene is TRBV30, the J gene TRBJ2-1; TRBD1 is a possible D gene (6 bases). Trimming took off 5 bases at V and 0 bases at J, with 14 bases between the two ends. Germline CDR1 and CDR2: GTSNPN and SVGIG (reference sequence). The CDR3 consists of 15 residues. The DNA of the CDR3 is TGTGCCTGGCGCCGGCAGGGGACCTCCTACAATGAGCAGTTCTTC. Protein sequence: CAWRRQGTSYNEQFF.

The chain employs TRBV7-9 and TRBJ1-2, with 7 positions matching TRBD1. Trimming at V came to 11 bases and at J to 6 bases, leaving 12 bases not matched to a gene. The CDR3 covers 13 residues. Germline V lookup: CDR1 SEHNR, CDR2 FQNEAQ (reference sequence). This chain's CDR3 is CAGSRGYENGYTF. In DNA, the CDR3 is TGTGCCGGGTCCAGGGGGTATGAAAATGGCTACACCTTC.

The gene calls are TRBV7-6 and TRBJ1-1; 7 nucleotides align to TRBD1. Germline CDR1 SGHVS, CDR2 FNYEAQ. The J segment lost 1 base and the V segment lost 0 bases, leaving 17 bases of the junction unmatched. The CDR3 totals 20 residues. This CDR3 reads CASSLAGPLTGLMANTEAFF. CDR3 DNA: TGTGCCAGCAGCTTAGCGGGCCCCTTGACAGGGTTGATGGCGAACACTGAAGCTTTCTTT.

The chain recombines TRBV9 with TRBJ1-2, with a possible D match to TRBD1 (6 bases). The ends were cut back, 0 bases at V and 2 bases at J, with 14 bases in the middle. CDR1 SGDLS and CDR2 YYNGEE come from the germline V gene. The CDR3 sequence is 16 residues long. The CDR3 region has the DNA TGTGCCAGCAGCGTAGGGGGACACGTCGGGAACTATGGCTACACCTTC. As protein: CASSVGGHVGNYGYTF.

This clone was detected only once. This rearrangement joins TRBV3-1 (or the pseudogene TRBV3-2) to TRBJ2-5; the D gene is possibly TRBD2 (6 bases). Trimming left V 6 bases short and J 1 base short, with 9 bases between. This CDR3 is 13 amino acids long. The V gene's germline CDR1 is LGHDT and CDR2 YNNKEL (reference sequence). As DNA, the CDR3 is TGTGCCAGCAGGGGGACTGTCCAAGAGACCCAGTACTTC. Translating gives CASRGTVQETQYF.

CDR3 amino acids: CASSLVSGPQETQYF. The CDR3 DNA sequence: TGTGCCAGCAGCTTAGTTAGCGGGCCTCAAGAGACCCAGTACTTC. V usage is TRBV7-2 and J usage is TRBJ2-5, with 7 bases lining up with TRBD2. The junction had 4 bases not matched to a gene; V was cut back by 1 base and J by 2 bases. This CDR3 comprises 15 residues. CDR1 and CDR2 (germline): SGHTA, FQGNSA.

J is TRBJ2-3 and V is TRBV10-3; TRBD2 might be the D (7 bases). V lost 11 bases and J lost 6, with 21 bases in between. Germline-derived CDR1 and CDR2 are ENHRY and SYGVKD. The CDR3 contains 14 residues. The CDR3 nucleotides are TGTGCCGCCGGGTTGGGCGGGGGCCGGGATACGCAGTATTTT. It codes for CAAGLGGGRDTQYF.

This clone has more than one count but fewer than ten. This chain joins TRBV4-1 and TRBJ2-2; the D is unclear. CDR1 is MGHRA and CDR2 is YSYEKL in the germline V gene. Deletions cut 6 bases from V and 2 bases from J, with 10 bases between. This CDR3 is 14 amino acids long. The CDR3 sequence is CASSQHSNTGELFF. In DNA, the CDR3 is TGCGCCAGCAGTCAGCACAGTAACACCGGGGAGCTGTTTTTT.

This clone was detected once. The V gene is TRBV7-9, the J gene TRBJ1-4, with D perhaps matching TRBD1 (6 bases). The germline gives CDR1 SEHNR, CDR2 FQNEAQ (reference sequence). Trimming cost V 8 bases and J 11 bases, with 15 bases left between them. CDR3 length: 12 residues. The CDR3: CASGASGEKLFF. The CDR3 DNA reads TGTGCCAGCGGGGCATCAGGGGAGAAACTGTTTTTT.

The V and J genes are TRBV3-1 (or the pseudogene TRBV3-2) and TRBJ1-2; TRBD1 aligns across 10 bases. This CDR3 is 15 amino acids long. The germline V gene encodes CDR1 LGHDT and CDR2 YNNKEL (reference sequence). Trimming cost V 3 bases and J 7 bases; bases outside gene matches: 8. This CDR3 reads CASSQGGQGEAGYTF. Written as DNA, the CDR3 is TGTGCCAGCAGCCAGGGAGGACAGGGGGAGGCTGGCTACACCTTC.

This chain connects TRBV2 to TRBJ1-1; 9 bases are a match to TRBD1. The CDR3 runs to 14 residues. Trimming cost V 7 bases and J 4 bases; bases outside gene matches: 7. Germline loops: CDR1 SNHLY, CDR2 FYNNEI. DNA of the CDR3: TGTGCCAGCATTCGGACAGGGGTGGTCACTGAAGCTTTCTTT. Its protein product is CASIRTGVVTEAFF.